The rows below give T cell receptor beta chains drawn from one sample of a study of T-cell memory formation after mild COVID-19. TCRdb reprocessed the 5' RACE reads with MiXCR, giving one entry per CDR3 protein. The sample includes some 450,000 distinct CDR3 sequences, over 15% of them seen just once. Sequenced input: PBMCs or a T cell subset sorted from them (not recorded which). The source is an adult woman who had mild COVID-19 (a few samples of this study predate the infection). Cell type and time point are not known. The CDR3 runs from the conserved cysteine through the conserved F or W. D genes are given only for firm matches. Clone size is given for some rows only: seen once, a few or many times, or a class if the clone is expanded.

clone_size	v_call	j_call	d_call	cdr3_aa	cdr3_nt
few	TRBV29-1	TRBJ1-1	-	CSVGQFMNTEAFF	TGCAGCGTTGGACAGTTCATGAACACTGAAGCTTTCTTT
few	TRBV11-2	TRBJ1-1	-	CASSSPGLLNTEAFF	TGTGCCAGCAGCTCACCGGGTCTCTTGAACACTGAAGCTTTCTTT
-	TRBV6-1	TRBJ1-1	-	CASSSGRENTEAFF	TGTGCCAGCAGCTCGGGACGCGAGAACACTGAAGCTTTCTTT
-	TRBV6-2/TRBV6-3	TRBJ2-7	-	CASTTGRTGRRSYEQYF	TGTGCCAGCACCACTGGTCGAACAGGTCGTCGGTCCTACGAGCAGTACTTC
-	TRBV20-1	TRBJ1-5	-	CSANSRLNQPQHF	TGCAGTGCTAATTCCAGGCTCAATCAGCCCCAGCATTTT
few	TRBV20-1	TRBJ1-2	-	CSARQAPANYGYTF	TGCAGTGCCAGACAGGCCCCAGCTAACTATGGCTACACCTTC
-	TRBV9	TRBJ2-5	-	CARMRRVQETQYF	TGTGCCAGGATGAGGCGGGTTCAGGAGACCCAGTACTTC
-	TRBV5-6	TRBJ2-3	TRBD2	CASSPEGSSGREQYF	TGTGCCAGCAGCCCTGAGGGGTCTAGCGGGAGGGAGCAGTATTTT
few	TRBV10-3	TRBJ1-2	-	CAISGGYGYTF	TGTGCCATCAGTGGGGGATATGGCTACACCTTC
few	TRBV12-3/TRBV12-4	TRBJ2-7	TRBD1	CASSPTGSVEQYF	TGTGCCAGCAGTCCGACAGGGTCGGTCGAGCAGTACTTC
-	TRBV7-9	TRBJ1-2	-	CASSSTQRAFGYGYTF	TGTGCCAGCAGCTCTACGCAGCGGGCCTTTGGGTATGGCTACACCTTC
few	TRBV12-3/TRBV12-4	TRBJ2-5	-	CASSGQREYQETQYF	TGTGCCAGCAGTGGACAGCGAGAGTACCAAGAGACCCAGTACTTC
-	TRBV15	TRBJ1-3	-	CATSPGVSGNTIYF	TGTGCCACCAGCCCAGGCGTCTCTGGAAACACCATATATTTT
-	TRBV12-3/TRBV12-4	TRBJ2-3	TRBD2	CASSHSSGLAPSTDTQYF	TGTGCCAGCAGCCACAGCTCTGGACTAGCCCCTAGCACAGATACGCAGTATTTT
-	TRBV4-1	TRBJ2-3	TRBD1	CASSQLRGRTDTQYF	TGCGCCAGCAGCCAACTAAGGGGGCGCACAGATACGCAGTATTTT
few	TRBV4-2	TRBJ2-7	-	CASSQGRGGTEQYF	TGTGCCAGCAGCCAAGGGAGAGGGGGGACCGAGCAGTACTTC
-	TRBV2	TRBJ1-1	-	CASQPGPRGKMNTEAFF	TGTGCCTCCCAGCCGGGACCGAGGGGAAAAATGAACACTGAAGCTTTCTTT
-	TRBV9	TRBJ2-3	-	CASSPFGGAGPDTQYF	TGTGCCAGCAGTCCCTTCGGGGGAGCCGGACCAGATACGCAGTATTTT
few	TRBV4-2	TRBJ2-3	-	CASSQEWGADTQYF	TGTGCCAGCAGCCAAGAATGGGGGGCAGATACGCAGTATTTT
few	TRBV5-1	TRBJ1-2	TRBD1	CASSLEGQGRGYGYTF	TGCGCCAGCAGCTTGGAAGGACAGGGGAGAGGGTATGGCTACACCTTC
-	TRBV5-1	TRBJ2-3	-	CASSSALGDTQYF	TGCGCCAGCAGCTCAGCCCTAGGAGATACGCAGTATTTT